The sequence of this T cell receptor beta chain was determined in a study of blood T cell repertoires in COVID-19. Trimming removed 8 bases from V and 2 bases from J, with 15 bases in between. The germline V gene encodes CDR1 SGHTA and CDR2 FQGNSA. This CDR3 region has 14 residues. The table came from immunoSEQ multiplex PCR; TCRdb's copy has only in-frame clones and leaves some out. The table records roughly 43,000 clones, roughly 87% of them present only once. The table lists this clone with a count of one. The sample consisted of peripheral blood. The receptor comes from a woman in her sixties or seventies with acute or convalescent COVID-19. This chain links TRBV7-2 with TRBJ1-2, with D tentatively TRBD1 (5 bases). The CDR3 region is CASREGSGNYGYTF. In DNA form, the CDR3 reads TGTGCCAGCCGGGAGGGATCAGGGAACTATGGCTACACCTTC.